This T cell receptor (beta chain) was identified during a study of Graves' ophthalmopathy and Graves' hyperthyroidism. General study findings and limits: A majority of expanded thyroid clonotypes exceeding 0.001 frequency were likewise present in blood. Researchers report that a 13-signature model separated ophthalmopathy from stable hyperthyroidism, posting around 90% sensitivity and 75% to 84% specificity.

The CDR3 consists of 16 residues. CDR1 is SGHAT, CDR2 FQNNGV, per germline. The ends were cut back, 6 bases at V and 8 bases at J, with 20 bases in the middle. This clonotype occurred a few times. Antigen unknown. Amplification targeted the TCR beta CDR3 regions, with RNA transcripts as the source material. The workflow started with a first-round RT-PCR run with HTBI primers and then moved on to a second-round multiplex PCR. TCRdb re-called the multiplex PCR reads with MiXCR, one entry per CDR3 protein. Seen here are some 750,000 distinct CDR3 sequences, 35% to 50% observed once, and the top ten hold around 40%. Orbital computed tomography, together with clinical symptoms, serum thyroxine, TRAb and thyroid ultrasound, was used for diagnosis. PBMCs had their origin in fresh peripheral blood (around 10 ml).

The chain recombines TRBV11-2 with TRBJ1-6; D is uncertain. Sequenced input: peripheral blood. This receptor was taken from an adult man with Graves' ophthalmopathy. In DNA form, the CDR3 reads TGTGCCAGCAGAACGGACCGGGGTTTAAGGGATTCACCCCTCCACTTT. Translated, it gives CASRTDRGLRDSPLHF. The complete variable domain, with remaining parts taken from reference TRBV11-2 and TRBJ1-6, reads EAGVAQSPRYKIIEKRQSVAFWCNPISGHATLYWYQQILGQGPKLLIQFQNNGVVDDSQLPKDRFSAERLKGVDSTLKIQPAKLEDSAVYLCASRTDRGLRDSPLHFGNGTRLTVT.